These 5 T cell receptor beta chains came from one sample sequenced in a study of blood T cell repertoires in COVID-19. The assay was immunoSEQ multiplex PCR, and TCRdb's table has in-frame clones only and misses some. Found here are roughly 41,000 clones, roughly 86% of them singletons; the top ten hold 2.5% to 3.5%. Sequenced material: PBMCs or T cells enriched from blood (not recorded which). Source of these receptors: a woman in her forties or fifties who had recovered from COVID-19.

DNA for the CDR3: TGTGCCAGCAGATTGACAGATATCTACACCGGGGAGCTGTTTTTT. It encodes CASRLTDIYTGELFF. The chain combines TRBV2 with TRBJ2-2; the D gene is possibly TRBD1 (5 bases). The V gene lost 6 bases and the J gene lost 3 bases, with 14 bases spanning the gap. The germline gives CDR1 SNHLY, CDR2 FYNNEI. This CDR3 region has 15 residues.

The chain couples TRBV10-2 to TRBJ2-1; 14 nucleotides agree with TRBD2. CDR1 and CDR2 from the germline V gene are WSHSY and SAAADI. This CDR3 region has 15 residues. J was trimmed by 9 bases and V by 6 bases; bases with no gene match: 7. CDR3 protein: CASSETSGGAGEQFF. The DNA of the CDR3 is TGCGCCAGCAGCGAGACTAGCGGGGGGGCCGGTGAGCAGTTCTTC.

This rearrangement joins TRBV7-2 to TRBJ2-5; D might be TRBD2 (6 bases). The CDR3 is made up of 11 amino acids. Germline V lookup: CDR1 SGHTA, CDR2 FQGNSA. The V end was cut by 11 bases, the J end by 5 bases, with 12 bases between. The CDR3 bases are TGTGCCTCCTCGGAGGGGGAGACCCAGTACTTC. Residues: CASSEGETQYF. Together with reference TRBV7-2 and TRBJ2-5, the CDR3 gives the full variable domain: GAGVSQSPSNKVTEKGKDVELRCDPISGHTALYWYRQSLGQGLEFLIYFQGNSAPDKSGLPSDRFSAERTGGSVSTLTIQRTQQEDSAVYLCASSEGETQYFGPGTRLLVL.

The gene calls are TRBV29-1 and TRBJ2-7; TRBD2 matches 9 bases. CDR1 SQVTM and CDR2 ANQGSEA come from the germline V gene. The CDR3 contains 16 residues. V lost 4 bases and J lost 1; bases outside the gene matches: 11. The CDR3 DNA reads TGCAGCGTTGGTAAGGGTGCTAGCGGGACTTCCTACGAGCAGTACTTC. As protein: CSVGKGASGTSYEQYF.

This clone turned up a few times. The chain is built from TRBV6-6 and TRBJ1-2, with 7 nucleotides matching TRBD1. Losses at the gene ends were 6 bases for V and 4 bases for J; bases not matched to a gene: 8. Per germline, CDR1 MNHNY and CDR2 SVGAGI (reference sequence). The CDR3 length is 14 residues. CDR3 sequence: CASRDRTESYGYTF. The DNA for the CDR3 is TGTGCCAGCAGGGACAGGACTGAGAGCTATGGCTACACCTTC.